This TCR beta chain was recovered during a study of coeliac disease. Study as a whole: Without high-resolution HLA typing, biased TRBV7-2 usage was queried. Overall study findings and caveats: Control samples showed higher TRB and TRG clonality than intraepithelial and lamina propria samples in active celiac disease. Largely private TRB repertoires meant most sequences were sample-unique.

Data came from immunoSEQ multiplex PCR; TCRdb stores just in-frame clones and leaves some out. The sample yields around 6,500 clones, around two thirds seen once. As to this clone: Its antigen is not identified.

This CDR3 comprises 12 residues. Trimming shortened V by 5 bases and J by 3 bases, and 8 bases separated the two germline ends. CDR1 is SEHNR, CDR2 FQNEAQ, per germline (reference sequence). The TCR comes from a man aged 45-65 years with active celiac disease. This chain joins TRBV7-9 and TRBJ2-7; D unclear. The material sequenced was lamina propria lymphocytes from the gut. CDR3 sequence reads: CASSPDHYEQYV. The CDR3 nucleotides are TGTGCCAGCAGCCCAGACCACTACGAGCAGTACGTC.